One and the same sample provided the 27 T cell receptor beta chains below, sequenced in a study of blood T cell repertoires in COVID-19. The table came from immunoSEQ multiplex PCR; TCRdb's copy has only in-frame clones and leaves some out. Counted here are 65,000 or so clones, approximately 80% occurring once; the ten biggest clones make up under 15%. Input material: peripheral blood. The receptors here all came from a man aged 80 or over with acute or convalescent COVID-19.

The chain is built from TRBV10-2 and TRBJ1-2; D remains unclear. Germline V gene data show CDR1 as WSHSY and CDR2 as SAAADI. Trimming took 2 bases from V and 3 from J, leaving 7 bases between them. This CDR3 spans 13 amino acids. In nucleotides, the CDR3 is TGCGCCAGCAGTGAGCAGGTGGACTATGGCTACACCTTC. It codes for CASSEQVDYGYTF.

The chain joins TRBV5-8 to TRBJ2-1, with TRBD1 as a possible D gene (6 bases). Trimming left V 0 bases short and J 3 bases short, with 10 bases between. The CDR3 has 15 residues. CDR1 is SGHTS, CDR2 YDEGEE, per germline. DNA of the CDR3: TGTGCCAGCAGCTTGGACAGAGGGGGCTACAATGAGCAGTTCTTC. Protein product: CASSLDRGGYNEQFF.

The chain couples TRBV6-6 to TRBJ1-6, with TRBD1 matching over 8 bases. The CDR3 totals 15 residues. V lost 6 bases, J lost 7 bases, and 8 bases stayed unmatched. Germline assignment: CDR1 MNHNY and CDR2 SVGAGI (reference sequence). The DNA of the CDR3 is TGTGCCAGCAGCACGGGACAGGTCATCAATTCACCCCTCCACTTT. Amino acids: CASSTGQVINSPLHF.

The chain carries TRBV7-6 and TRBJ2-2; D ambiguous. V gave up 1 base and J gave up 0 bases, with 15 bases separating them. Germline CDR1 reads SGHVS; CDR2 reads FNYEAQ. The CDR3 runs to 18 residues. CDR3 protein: CASSLEVRSQTNTGELFF. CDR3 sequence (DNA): TGTGCCAGCAGCTTAGAGGTGCGGTCCCAGACGAACACCGGGGAGCTGTTTTTT. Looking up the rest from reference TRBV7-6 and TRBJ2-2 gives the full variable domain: GAGVSQSPRYKVTKRGQDVALRCDPISGHVSLYWYRQALGQGPEFLTYFNYEAQQDKSGLPNDRFSAERPEGSISTLTIQRTEQRDSAMYRCASSLEVRSQTNTGELFFGEGSRLTVL.

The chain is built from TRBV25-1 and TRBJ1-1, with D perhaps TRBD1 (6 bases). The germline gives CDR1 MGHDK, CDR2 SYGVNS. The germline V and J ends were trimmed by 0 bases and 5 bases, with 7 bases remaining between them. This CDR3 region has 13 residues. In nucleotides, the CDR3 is TGTGCCAGCAGTGAATACACAGGGACTGAAGCTTTCTTT. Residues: CASSEYTGTEAFF.

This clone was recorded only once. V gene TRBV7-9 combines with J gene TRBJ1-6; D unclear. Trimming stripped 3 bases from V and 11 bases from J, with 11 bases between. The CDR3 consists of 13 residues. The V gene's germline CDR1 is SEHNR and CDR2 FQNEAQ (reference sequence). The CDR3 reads CASSLEGLTPLHF. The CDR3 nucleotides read TGTGCCAGCAGCTTGGAGGGTTTAACACCCCTCCACTTT.

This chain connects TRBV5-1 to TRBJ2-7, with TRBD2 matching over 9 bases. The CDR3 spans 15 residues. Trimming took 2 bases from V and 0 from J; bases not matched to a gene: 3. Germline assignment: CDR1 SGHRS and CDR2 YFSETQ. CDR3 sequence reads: CASSLAGGLSYEQYF. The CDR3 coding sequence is TGCGCCAGCAGCTTAGCGGGGGGCCTCTCCTACGAGCAGTACTTC.

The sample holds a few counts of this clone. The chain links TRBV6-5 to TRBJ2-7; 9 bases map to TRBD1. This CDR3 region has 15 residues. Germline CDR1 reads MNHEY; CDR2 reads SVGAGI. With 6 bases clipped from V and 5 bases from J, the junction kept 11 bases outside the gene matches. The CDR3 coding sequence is TGTGCCAGCAGACAAACCGGGACAGGGACACACGAGCAGTACTTC. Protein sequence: CASRQTGTGTHEQYF.

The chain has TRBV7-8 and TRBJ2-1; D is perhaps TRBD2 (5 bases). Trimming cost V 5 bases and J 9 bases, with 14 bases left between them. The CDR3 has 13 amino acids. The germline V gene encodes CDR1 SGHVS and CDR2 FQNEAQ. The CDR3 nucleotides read TGTGCCAGCAGCCACCCGAGGGTTAGTGAGCAGTTCTTC. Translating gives CASSHPRVSEQFF.

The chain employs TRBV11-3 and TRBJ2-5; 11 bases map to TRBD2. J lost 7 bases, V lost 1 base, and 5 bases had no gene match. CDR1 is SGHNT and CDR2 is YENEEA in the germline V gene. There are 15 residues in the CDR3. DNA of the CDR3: TGTGCCAGCAGCTTAGTAGCGGGGGGGCTGGTGACCCAGTACTTC. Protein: CASSLVAGGLVTQYF.

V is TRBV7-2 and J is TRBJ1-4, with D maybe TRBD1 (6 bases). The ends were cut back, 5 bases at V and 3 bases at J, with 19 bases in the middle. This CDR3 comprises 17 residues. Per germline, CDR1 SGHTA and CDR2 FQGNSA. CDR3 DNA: TGTGCCAGCAGCGTCCTACAGGGAGGGTTAGCTAATGAAAAACTGTTTTTT. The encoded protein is CASSVLQGGLANEKLFF.

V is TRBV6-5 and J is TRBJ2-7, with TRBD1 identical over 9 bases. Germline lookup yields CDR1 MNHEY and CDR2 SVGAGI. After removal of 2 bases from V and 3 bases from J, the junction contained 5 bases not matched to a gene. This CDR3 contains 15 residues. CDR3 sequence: CASSYGDRGDYEQYF. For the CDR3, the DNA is TGTGCCAGCAGTTACGGAGACAGGGGGGACTACGAGCAGTACTTC.

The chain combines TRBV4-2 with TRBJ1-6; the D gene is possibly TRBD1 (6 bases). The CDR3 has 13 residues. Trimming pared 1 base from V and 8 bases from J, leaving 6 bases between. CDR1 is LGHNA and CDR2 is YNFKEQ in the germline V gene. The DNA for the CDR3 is TGTGCCAGCAGCCAAGGGACAGATTCACCCCTCCACTTT. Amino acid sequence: CASSQGTDSPLHF.

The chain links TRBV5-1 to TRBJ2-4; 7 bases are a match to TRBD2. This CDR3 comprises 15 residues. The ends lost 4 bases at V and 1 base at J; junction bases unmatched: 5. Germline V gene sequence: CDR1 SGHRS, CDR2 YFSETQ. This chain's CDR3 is CASSVDGGAKNIQYF. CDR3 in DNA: TGCGCCAGCAGCGTGGACGGGGGGGCCAAAAACATTCAGTACTTC.

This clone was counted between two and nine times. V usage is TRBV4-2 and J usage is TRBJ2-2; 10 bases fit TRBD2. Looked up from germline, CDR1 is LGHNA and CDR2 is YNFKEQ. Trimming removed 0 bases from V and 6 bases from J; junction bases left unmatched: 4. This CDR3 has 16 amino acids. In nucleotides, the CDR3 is TGTGCCAGCAGCCAAGAACAGCGGGGGGGCCCCGGGGAGCTGTTTTTT. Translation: CASSQEQRGGPGELFF.

As DNA, the CDR3 is TGCGCCAGCAGCTTGCGGGGGGCCGAGAACACTGAAGCTTTCTTT. It codes for CASSLRGAENTEAFF. The J gene is TRBJ1-1, the V gene TRBV5-1, with D possibly being TRBD1 (6 bases). V shed 1 base and J shed 1 base, with 11 bases lying between them. The CDR3 has 15 residues. In germline, CDR1 is SGHRS, CDR2 YFSETQ. The whole variable domain, filled in from reference TRBV5-1 and TRBJ1-1, reads KAGVTQTPRYLIKTRGQQVTLSCSPISGHRSVSWYQQTPGQGLQFLFEYFSETQRNKGNFPGRFSGRQFSNSRSEMNVSTLELGDSALYLCASSLRGAENTEAFFGQGTRLTVV.

The CDR3 coding sequence is TGTGCCAGCAGCTTGGTAGGGGGTAATCAGCCCCAGCATTTT. It yields the protein CASSLVGGNQPQHF. The chain carries TRBV5-8 and TRBJ1-5; D perhaps matches TRBD1 (6 bases). The germline V and J ends were trimmed by 0 bases and 4 bases, with 8 bases remaining between them. The germline gives CDR1 SGHTS, CDR2 YDEGEE. The CDR3 totals 14 residues.

The CDR3 nucleotides read TGTGCCAGCAGCGAGGGTGTAGGATTCCGTGAAGCTTTCTTT. Translated, it gives CASSEGVGFREAFF. The chain links TRBV5-4 to TRBJ1-1; unclear D gene. The germline V gene has CDR1 SGHNT and CDR2 YYREEE (reference sequence). The CDR3 extends over 14 amino acids. The germline V and J ends were trimmed by 4 bases and 7 bases, with 17 bases remaining between them.

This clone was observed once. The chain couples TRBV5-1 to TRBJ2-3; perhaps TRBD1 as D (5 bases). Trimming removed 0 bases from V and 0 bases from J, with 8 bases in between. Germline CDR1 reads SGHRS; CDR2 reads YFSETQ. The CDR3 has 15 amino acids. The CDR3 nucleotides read TGCGCCAGCAGCTTGGAGGGGCGAAGCACAGATACGCAGTATTTT. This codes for CASSLEGRSTDTQYF.

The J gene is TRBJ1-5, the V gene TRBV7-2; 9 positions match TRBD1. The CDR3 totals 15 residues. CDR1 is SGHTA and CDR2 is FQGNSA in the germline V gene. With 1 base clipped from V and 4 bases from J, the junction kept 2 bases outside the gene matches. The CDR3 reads CASSLVQGANQPQHF. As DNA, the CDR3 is TGTGCCAGCAGCTTAGTACAGGGGGCTAATCAGCCCCAGCATTTT.

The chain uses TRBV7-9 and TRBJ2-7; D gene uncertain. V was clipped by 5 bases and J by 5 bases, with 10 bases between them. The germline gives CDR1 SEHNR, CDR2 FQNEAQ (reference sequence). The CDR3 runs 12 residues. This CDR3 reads CASSPYMDEQYF. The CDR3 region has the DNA TGTGCCAGCAGCCCTTACATGGACGAGCAGTACTTC.

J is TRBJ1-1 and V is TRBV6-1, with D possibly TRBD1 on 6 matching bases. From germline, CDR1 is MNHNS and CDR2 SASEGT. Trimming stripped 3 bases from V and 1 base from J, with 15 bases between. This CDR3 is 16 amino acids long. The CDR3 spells CASSEQGPPENTEAFF. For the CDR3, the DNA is TGTGCCAGCAGTGAGCAGGGGCCCCCCGAGAACACTGAAGCTTTCTTT.

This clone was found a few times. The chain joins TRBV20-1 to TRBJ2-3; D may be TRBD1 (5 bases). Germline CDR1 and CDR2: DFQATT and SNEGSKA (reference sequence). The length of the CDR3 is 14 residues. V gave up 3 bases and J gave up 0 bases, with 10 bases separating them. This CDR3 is CSASMGHSTDTQYF. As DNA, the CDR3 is TGCAGTGCTAGTATGGGGCACAGCACAGATACGCAGTATTTT.

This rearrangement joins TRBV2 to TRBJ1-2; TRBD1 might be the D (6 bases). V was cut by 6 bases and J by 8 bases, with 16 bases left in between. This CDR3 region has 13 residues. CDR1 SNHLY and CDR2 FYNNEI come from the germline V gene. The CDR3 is CASSFQGRAGYTF. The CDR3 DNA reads TGTGCCAGCAGCTTCCAGGGGCGGGCCGGCTACACCTTC.

The CDR3 here is CASRAGTGNQETQYF. Here the CDR3 DNA reads TGTGCCAGCAGAGCCGGGACAGGCAACCAAGAGACCCAGTACTTC. The chain employs TRBV6-6 and TRBJ2-5; TRBD1 matches 8 bases. Losses at the gene ends were 6 bases for V and 0 bases for J; bases not matched to a gene: 6. The CDR3 consists of 15 residues. Germline CDR1 reads MNHNY; CDR2 reads SVGAGI (reference sequence).

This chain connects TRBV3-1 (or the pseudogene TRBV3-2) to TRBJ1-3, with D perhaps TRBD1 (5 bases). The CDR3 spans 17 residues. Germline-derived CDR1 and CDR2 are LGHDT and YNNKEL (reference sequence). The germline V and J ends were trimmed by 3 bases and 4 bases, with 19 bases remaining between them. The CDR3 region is CASSHDATGVTGNTIYF. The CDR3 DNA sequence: TGTGCCAGCAGCCATGATGCGACGGGGGTGACGGGAAACACCATATATTTT.

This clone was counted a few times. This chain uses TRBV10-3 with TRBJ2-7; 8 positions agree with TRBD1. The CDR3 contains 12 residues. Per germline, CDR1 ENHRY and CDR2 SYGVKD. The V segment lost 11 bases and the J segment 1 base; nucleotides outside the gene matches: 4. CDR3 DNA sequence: TGTGCCGTCGGACAGGGATCCTACGAGCAGTACTTC. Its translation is CAVGQGSYEQYF.